The rows below give T cell receptor beta chains drawn from one sample of a study of blood T cell repertoires in COVID-19. Generated by immunoSEQ multiplex PCR, the TCRdb table keeps only in-frame clones and is missing some. This table has about 110,000 clones, approximately 70% appearing once. Sequencing was carried out using peripheral blood. The receptor source for this set is a woman in her forties with acute or convalescent COVID-19. Each CDR3 is given with its conserved first and last residue. D genes are given only for firm matches. The size of a clone is reported for some rows only, either as once, few or many, or as a class for expanded clones.

D: TRBD1; V: TRBV29-1; size: .; length: 15; J: TRBJ1-1; CDR3: CSVEEHPDRETEAFF; DNA: TGCAGCGTTGAAGAACACCCGGACAGGGAGACTGAAGCTTTCTTT
D: .; V: TRBV15; size: .; length: 15; J: TRBJ2-3; CDR3: CATSRDQASVDTQYF; DNA: TGTGCCACCAGCAGAGATCAGGCTAGCGTGGATACGCAGTATTTT
D: .; V: TRBV6-6; size: .; length: 16; J: TRBJ2-2; CDR3: CASSYLFRGDTGELFF; DNA: TGTGCCAGCAGTTACTTATTCAGAGGAGACACCGGGGAGCTGTTTTTT
D: TRBD1; V: TRBV28; size: .; length: 15; J: TRBJ1-5; CDR3: CASSSRRQGSQPQHF; DNA: TGTGCCAGCAGTTCACGCCGACAGGGGAGTCAGCCCCAGCATTTT
D: .; V: TRBV29-1; size: few; length: 14; J: TRBJ1-4; CDR3: CSVEVETIGEKLFF; DNA: TGCAGCGTTGAAGTGGAGACGATAGGAGAAAAACTGTTTTTT
D: TRBD1; V: TRBV27; size: few; length: 13; J: TRBJ1-5; CDR3: CASSSSQGQPQHF; DNA: TGTGCCAGCAGTTCATCACAGGGGCAGCCCCAGCATTTT
D: .; V: TRBV5-5; size: .; length: 15; J: TRBJ2-1; CDR3: CASSMGAGVYNEQFF; DNA: TGTGCCAGCAGCATGGGGGCGGGGGTGTACAATGAGCAGTTCTTC
D: .; V: TRBV29-1; size: .; length: 13; J: TRBJ1-4; CDR3: CSVTGRDNEKLFF; DNA: TGCAGCGTCACAGGGAGGGATAATGAAAAACTGTTTTTT
D: .; V: TRBV19; size: .; length: 14; J: TRBJ2-1; CDR3: CASSYDPEDIEQFF; DNA: TGTGCCAGTAGTTATGACCCAGAGGATATTGAGCAGTTCTTC
D: .; V: TRBV5-5; size: once; length: 15; J: TRBJ2-7; CDR3: CASSLRDSPLYEQYF; DNA: TGTGCCAGCAGCTTGAGAGACTCCCCCCTTTACGAGCAGTACTTC
D: .; V: TRBV3-1/TRBV3-2; size: .; length: 15; J: TRBJ1-5; CDR3: CASSQAGESNQPQHF; DNA: TGTGCCAGCAGCCAAGCAGGGGAGAGCAATCAGCCCCAGCATTTT
D: .; V: TRBV6-6; size: .; length: 13; J: TRBJ1-2; CDR3: CASRDQANYGYTF; DNA: TGTGCCAGCAGAGACCAGGCTAACTATGGCTACACCTTC
D: .; V: TRBV3-1/TRBV3-2; size: .; length: 17; J: TRBJ1-5; CDR3: CASSQGGGLYSNQPQHF; DNA: TGTGCCAGCAGCCAAGGGGGGGGGTTGTATAGCAATCAGCCCCAGCATTTT
D: TRBD2; V: TRBV7-9; size: .; length: 16; J: TRBJ2-3; CDR3: CASSLGSGGGTDTQYF; DNA: TGTGCCAGCAGCTTAGGATCGGGGGGAGGCACAGATACGCAGTATTTT
D: .; V: TRBV6-1; size: .; length: 17; J: TRBJ1-6; CDR3: CASSATPYGGEATPLHF; DNA: TGTGCCAGCAGTGCTACCCCCTATGGCGGGGAGGCAACACCCCTCCACTTT
D: .; V: TRBV20-1; size: .; length: 10; J: TRBJ1-1; CDR3: CSGGDTEAFF; DNA: TGCAGTGGCGGGGACACTGAAGCTTTCTTT
D: TRBD2; V: TRBV7-9; size: medium-sized; length: 17; J: TRBJ2-7; CDR3: CASSLLGLAGGHGEQYF; DNA: TGTGCCAGCAGCTTACTCGGACTAGCGGGGGGTCATGGCGAGCAGTACTTC
D: TRBD2; V: TRBV6-1; size: .; length: 15; J: TRBJ2-4; CDR3: CASSETTGTSGSQYF; DNA: TGTGCCAGCAGTGAAACAACCGGGACTAGCGGGTCTCAGTACTTC
D: .; V: TRBV4-1; size: .; length: 15; J: TRBJ1-3; CDR3: CASSQEATAGNTIYF; DNA: TGCGCCAGCAGCCAAGAGGCCACCGCTGGAAACACCATATATTTT
D: .; V: TRBV28; size: once; length: 14; J: TRBJ2-3; CDR3: CASSLETETDTQYF; DNA: TGTGCCAGCAGTTTGGAAACGGAGACAGATACGCAGTATTTT
D: .; V: TRBV11-1; size: .; length: 12; J: TRBJ2-7; CDR3: CASSQGTYEQYF; DNA: TGTGCCAGCAGCCAGGGGACCTACGAGCAGTACTTC
D: .; V: TRBV28; size: .; length: 13; J: TRBJ2-1; CDR3: CASSLGGYNEQFF; DNA: TGTGCCAGCAGTTTAGGAGGTTACAATGAGCAGTTCTTC
D: TRBD1; V: TRBV11-2; size: once; length: 17; J: TRBJ1-2; CDR3: CASSPTRTGTVAYGYTF; DNA: TGTGCCAGCAGCCCTACTCGGACAGGGACCGTTGCCTATGGCTACACCTTC
D: .; V: TRBV10-3; size: .; length: 14; J: TRBJ2-5; CDR3: CAISRGTEQETQYF; DNA: TGTGCCATCAGCAGGGGAACCGAGCAAGAGACCCAGTACTTC
D: .; V: TRBV28; size: once; length: 17; J: TRBJ2-7; CDR3: CASSFKTPLNINLEQYF; DNA: TGTGCCAGCAGTTTTAAGACACCCCTGAACATTAATTTAGAGCAGTACTTC
D: .; V: TRBV28; size: .; length: 11; J: TRBJ2-1; CDR3: CASSPRDKQFF; DNA: TGTGCCAGCAGTCCCCGGGACAAGCAGTTCTTC
D: TRBD2; V: TRBV7-2; size: .; length: 18; J: TRBJ2-5; CDR3: CASSRRLAGGPGQETQYF; DNA: TGTGCCAGCAGCCGTCGACTAGCGGGGGGGCCGGGTCAAGAGACCCAGTACTTC
D: .; V: TRBV25-1; size: few; length: 13; J: TRBJ2-3; CDR3: CASSEYLTDTQYF; DNA: TGTGCCAGCAGTGAATACCTCACAGATACGCAGTATTTT
D: .; V: TRBV12-5; size: once; length: 14; J: TRBJ2-3; CDR3: CASSFGTYTDTQYF; DNA: TGTGCTAGCTCGTTCGGGACATACACAGATACGCAGTATTTT
D: .; V: TRBV5-1; size: .; length: 15; J: TRBJ2-7; CDR3: CASSFTGGIHYEQYF; DNA: TGCGCCAGCAGCTTCACCGGCGGGATCCACTACGAGCAGTACTTC
D: .; V: TRBV9; size: .; length: 16; J: TRBJ1-4; CDR3: CASSFGQSAIDEKLFF; DNA: TGTGCCAGCAGCTTCGGACAGTCAGCGATAGATGAAAAACTGTTTTTT
D: TRBD2; V: TRBV10-3; size: .; length: 12; J: TRBJ2-1; CDR3: CAISVAGDEQFF; DNA: TGTGCCATCAGTGTCGCGGGAGATGAGCAGTTCTTC
D: TRBD1; V: TRBV3-1/TRBV3-2; size: .; length: 16; J: TRBJ1-3; CDR3: CASSPIGQGVGNTIYF; DNA: TGTGCCAGCAGCCCTATTGGACAGGGGGTAGGAAACACCATATATTTT
D: .; V: TRBV15; size: .; length: 13; J: TRBJ2-7; CDR3: CATSQNQGREQYF; DNA: TGTGCCACCAGCCAGAATCAGGGGCGTGAGCAGTACTTC
D: .; V: TRBV7-2; size: .; length: 13; J: TRBJ1-2; CDR3: CASSKGQGYGYTF; DNA: TGTGCCAGCAGCAAAGGTCAGGGTTATGGCTACACCTTC
D: TRBD1; V: TRBV2; size: .; length: 14; J: TRBJ1-2; CDR3: CASSGDRLNYGYTF; DNA: TGTGCCAGCAGCGGGGACAGACTTAACTATGGCTACACCTTC
D: TRBD1; V: TRBV9; size: .; length: 15; J: TRBJ2-1; CDR3: CASSARQGGYNEQFF; DNA: TGTGCCAGCAGCGCAAGACAGGGTGGCTACAATGAGCAGTTCTTC
D: .; V: TRBV2; size: .; length: 15; J: TRBJ2-1; CDR3: CASTEAGAAYNEQFF; DNA: TGTGCCAGCACGGAGGCTGGCGCCGCCTACAATGAGCAGTTCTTC
D: .; V: TRBV13; size: .; length: 16; J: TRBJ1-1; CDR3: CASSLYPPTGSPEAFF; DNA: TGTGCCAGCAGCTTATATCCCCCGACAGGCAGCCCTGAAGCTTTCTTT
D: .; V: TRBV28; size: .; length: 17; J: TRBJ2-3; CDR3: CASSPLSLAGVTDTQYF; DNA: TGTGCCAGCAGTCCCCTAAGTCTTGCAGGGGTAACAGATACGCAGTATTTT
D: TRBD1; V: TRBV24-1; size: once; length: 13; J: TRBJ1-2; CDR3: CATSEPTGDGYTF; DNA: TGTGCCACCAGTGAGCCAACAGGGGATGGCTACACCTTC
D: .; V: TRBV11-2; size: .; length: 15; J: TRBJ1-6; CDR3: CASSLEPGYNSPLHF; DNA: TGTGCCAGCAGCTTAGAACCAGGCTATAATTCACCCCTCCACTTT
D: .; V: TRBV5-1; size: .; length: 14; J: TRBJ1-4; CDR3: CASSLQGPDEKLFF; DNA: TGCGCCAGCAGCTTGCAGGGCCCGGATGAAAAACTGTTTTTT
D: TRBD1; V: TRBV19; size: .; length: 14; J: TRBJ1-2; CDR3: CASSSQGADYGYTF; DNA: TGTGCCAGTAGTTCCCAGGGGGCGGACTATGGCTACACCTTC
D: .; V: TRBV5-1; size: .; length: 13; J: TRBJ1-1; CDR3: CASGQDGRIEAFF; DNA: TGCGCCAGCGGACAAGATGGGCGGATTGAAGCTTTCTTT
D: .; V: TRBV6-5; size: few; length: 14; J: TRBJ1-6; CDR3: CASSYGQGNSPLHF; DNA: TGTGCCAGCAGTTACGGGCAGGGGAATTCACCCCTCCACTTT
D: .; V: TRBV7-3; size: .; length: 13; J: TRBJ2-5; CDR3: CASSSLSQETQYF; DNA: TGTGCCAGCAGCTCTCTTTCCCAAGAGACCCAGTACTTC
D: TRBD1; V: TRBV7-9; size: once; length: 15; J: TRBJ2-7; CDR3: CASSFDRGQRYEQYF; DNA: TGTGCCAGCAGCTTTGACAGGGGGCAAAGGTACGAGCAGTACTTC
D: .; V: TRBV10-2; size: few; length: 13; J: TRBJ2-5; CDR3: CASQRGRQETQYF; DNA: TGCGCCAGCCAACGGGGGAGGCAAGAGACCCAGTACTTC
D: .; V: TRBV14; size: .; length: 14; J: TRBJ1-2; CDR3: CASSQEAGNYGYTF; DNA: TGTGCCAGCAGCCAGGAAGCAGGAAACTATGGCTACACCTTC
D: .; V: TRBV9; size: many; length: 15; J: TRBJ2-7; CDR3: CASSVGYRSSYEQYF; DNA: TGTGCCAGCAGCGTAGGATACAGGAGCTCCTACGAGCAGTACTTC